This T cell receptor beta chain was captured by sequencing in a study of blood T cell repertoires in COVID-19. At the level of the study: Italy, Spain and the United States were the sources of the convalescent and acute COVID-19 samples. The cDNA or gDNA used as material had been derived from T cells, B-cell-depleted T cells, or PBMCs.

Germline V gene data show CDR1 as SGHNT and CDR2 as YYREEE (reference sequence). V lost 5 bases and J lost 7, with 19 bases in between. The CDR3 sequence is 15 residues long. This clone has more than one count but fewer than ten. Original data processing: Amplification with reference gene primers provided the estimates of nucleated cell counts. Profiled with immunoSEQ multiplex PCR; TCRdb holds only in-frame clones, not every one. V and J calls and clone size are copied from that table; D and trimming were computed from the DNA. The data show 65,000 or so clones, approximately 84% seen once. Material for sequencing was peripheral blood. This chain links TRBV5-4 with TRBJ2-1, with a tentative D call TRBD1 (5 bases). This sequence was found in a man aged 50-59 years with active COVID-19. CDR3 region: CASRWGMGPQNEQFF. The CDR3 nucleotides read TGTGCCAGCAGGTGGGGCATGGGGCCACAAAATGAGCAGTTCTTC. Using reference TRBV5-4 and TRBJ2-1 for the parts outside the CDR3, the full variable domain is ETGVTQSPTHLIKTRGQQVTLRCSSQSGHNTVSWYQQALGQGPQFIFQYYREEENGRGNFPPRFSGLQFPNYSSELNVNALELDDSALYLCASRWGMGPQNEQFFGPGTRLTVL.